This section outlines one TCR beta chain sequence together with its context. Reverse transcription of 0.5 to 1 ug RNA was performed with random hexamers. TCRdb passed the immunoSEQ multiplex PCR reads through MiXCR, listing each CDR3 protein once. The table lists about 140,000 distinct CDR3 sequences, about 95% of them singletons. The sample comes from a study of CD8 T cells in Susac syndrome. Per germline, CDR1 SGHTA and CDR2 FQGNSA. This CDR3 region has 13 residues. V was trimmed by 5 bases and J by 8 bases, leaving 13 bases between them. Relapsing-remitting disease, either stable or active, was present in the multiple sclerosis controls, who were treatment-naive patients.

Sequenced: CD4+ T cells from PBMCs. V and J are TRBV7-2 and TRBJ1-5, with TRBD1 as a possible D gene (6 bases). This TCR was recovered from a human donor with multiple sclerosis. The CDR3 sequence is CASSLTGDEPQHF. The CDR3 coding sequence is TGTGCCAGCAGCCTGACAGGAGACGAGCCCCAGCATTTT. Together with reference TRBV7-2 and TRBJ1-5, the CDR3 gives the full variable domain: GAGVSQSPSNKVTEKGKDVELRCDPISGHTALYWYRQSLGQGLEFLIYFQGNSAPDKSGLPSDRFSAERTGGSVSTLTIQRTQQEDSAVYLCASSLTGDEPQHFGDGTRLSIL.